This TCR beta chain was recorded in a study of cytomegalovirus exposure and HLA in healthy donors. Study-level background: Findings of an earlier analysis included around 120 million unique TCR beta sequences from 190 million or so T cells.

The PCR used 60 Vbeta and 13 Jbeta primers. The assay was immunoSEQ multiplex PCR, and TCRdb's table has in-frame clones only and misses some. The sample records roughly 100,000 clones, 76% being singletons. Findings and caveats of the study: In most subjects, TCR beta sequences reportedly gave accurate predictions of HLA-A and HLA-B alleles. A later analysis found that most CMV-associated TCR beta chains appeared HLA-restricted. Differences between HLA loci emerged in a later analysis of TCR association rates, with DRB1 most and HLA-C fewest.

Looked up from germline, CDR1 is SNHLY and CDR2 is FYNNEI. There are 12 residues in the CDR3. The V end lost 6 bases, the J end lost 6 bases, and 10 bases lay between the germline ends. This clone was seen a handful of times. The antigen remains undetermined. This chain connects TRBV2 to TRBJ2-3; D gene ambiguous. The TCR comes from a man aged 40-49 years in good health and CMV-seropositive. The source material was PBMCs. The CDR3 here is CASRPVEDTQYF. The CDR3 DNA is TGTGCCAGCAGACCGGTGGAGGATACGCAGTATTTT.